These 20 T cell receptor beta chains were sequenced from one sample in a study of a mutant IDH1 vaccine in newly diagnosed glioma. Time point defined: baseline, week 1 (first vaccination visit). Treatment given: pre-vaccination baseline after standard-of-care therapy. This table comes from immunoSEQ multiplex PCR, and its TCRdb copy is limited to in-frame clones, with some not included. The sample yields some 59,000 clones, roughly 80% seen once. Sequences were derived from PBMCs, sampled from a glioma patient treated with radiotherapy, temozolomide or both. Every receptor here comes from a man aged 18 to 35 with glioma.

The CDR3 loop is CAWSWDPQTTNTEAFF. DNA of the CDR3: TGTGCCTGGAGTTGGGACCCGCAAACCACGAACACTGAAGCTTTCTTT. V is TRBV30 and J is TRBJ1-1; D is perhaps TRBD1 (5 bases). From germline, CDR1 is GTSNPN and CDR2 SVGIG (reference sequence). Trimming shortened V by 2 bases and J by 1 base, and 17 bases separated the two germline ends. The CDR3 contains 16 residues. Complete variable domain (other parts from reference TRBV30 and TRBJ1-1): SQTIHQWPATLVQPVGSPLSLECTVEGTSNPNLYWYRQAAGRGLQLLFYSVGIGQISSEVPQNLSASRPQDRQFILSSKKLLLSDSGFYLCAWSWDPQTTNTEAFFGQGTRLTVV.

The V gene is TRBV7-9, the J gene TRBJ1-2, with 9 bases aligning to TRBD1. Germline assignment: CDR1 SEHNR and CDR2 FQNEAQ (reference sequence). CDR3 size: 16 residues. The V and J ends lost 3 bases and 4 bases, in that order; junction bases with no gene match: 9. The CDR3 nucleotides read TGTGCCAGCAGCTTGGGGTCCGGGACAGGGCGCTATGGCTACACCTTC. This codes for CASSLGSGTGRYGYTF.

The rearrangement links TRBV6-1 to TRBJ2-7; 10 bases map to TRBD1. Trimming at V came to 1 base and at J to 5 bases, leaving 5 bases not matched to a gene. In germline, CDR1 is MNHNS, CDR2 SASEGT. The CDR3 is made up of 15 amino acids. The CDR3 is CASSEETGGYNEQYF. The CDR3 bases are TGTGCCAGCAGTGAAGAGACAGGGGGCTATAACGAGCAGTACTTC.

The chain uses TRBV18 and TRBJ1-1; D is undetermined. The CDR3 has 14 amino acids. Germline V gene data show CDR1 as KGHSH and CDR2 as LQKENI. V lost 7 bases to trimming and J lost 2 bases, with 14 bases between them. CDR3 sequence reads: CASFSRAANTEAFF. CDR3 bases: TGTGCCAGCTTCTCCCGGGCAGCAAACACTGAAGCTTTCTTT. Variable domain in full (rest from reference TRBV18 and TRBJ1-1): NAGVMQNPRHLVRRRGQEARLRCSPMKGHSHVYWYRQLPEEGLKFMVYLQKENIIDESGMPKERFSAEFPKEGPSILRIQQVVRGDSAAYFCASFSRAANTEAFFGQGTRLTVV.

The chain combines TRBV20-1 with TRBJ2-7; no reliable D call. CDR1 is DFQATT, CDR2 SNEGSKA, per germline (reference sequence). The CDR3 spans 11 residues. The V and J ends lost 5 bases and 6 bases respectively, with 11 bases between them. CDR3 bases: TGCAGTGCTTTCCGAACGGGCGAGCAGTACTTC. Translation: CSAFRTGEQYF.

This clone was picked up one time. V is TRBV5-4 and J is TRBJ1-2; no definite D call. This CDR3 has 15 amino acids. CDR1 and CDR2 from the germline V gene are SGHNT and YYREEE (reference sequence). V lost 0 bases and J 8 bases, leaving 17 bases between the germline ends. CDR3 in DNA: TGTGCCAGCAGCTTGGGGGCAGCCGACCGGTTGGGCTACACCTTC. This gives the protein CASSLGAADRLGYTF.

This clone was counted once. Here the CDR3 DNA reads TGTGCCAGCAGGTCGACTAGCGGGAGTCCCTACGAGCAGTACTTC. Translation: CASRSTSGSPYEQYF. V gene TRBV7-9 combines with J gene TRBJ2-7; TRBD2 matches 12 bases. The length of the CDR3 is 15 residues. CDR1 is SEHNR and CDR2 is FQNEAQ in the germline V gene (reference sequence). The V and J ends lost 6 bases and 2 bases, in that order; junction bases with no gene match: 5.

The chain combines TRBV9 with TRBJ2-7, with D perhaps TRBD2 (6 bases). Germline CDR1 SGDLS, CDR2 YYNGEE. The CDR3 totals 13 residues. V was cut by 8 bases and J by 3 bases, with 15 bases left in between. CDR3 in DNA: TGTGCCAGGTTAGCCCCGACTAGCTACGAGCAGTACTTC. Translated, it gives CARLAPTSYEQYF.

A single count supports this clone. The J gene is TRBJ1-1, the V gene TRBV6-5, with TRBD1 matching 9 bases. Germline V lookup: CDR1 MNHEY, CDR2 SVGAGI. The V and J ends lost 4 bases and 1 base, in that order; junction bases with no gene match: 7. There are 16 residues in the CDR3. CDR3 region: CASSFLGTGKNTEAFF. In nucleotides, the CDR3 is TGTGCCAGCAGTTTTTTAGGGACAGGGAAGAACACTGAAGCTTTCTTT.

The CDR3 coding sequence is TGTGCCATCAGTGTAGGGACAGGAGGTGTGAATGGCTACACCTTC. Translated, it gives CAISVGTGGVNGYTF. J is TRBJ1-2 and V is TRBV10-3; TRBD1 aligns across 8 bases. The trim removed 4 bases at V and 6 bases at J, leaving 10 bases unmatched. This CDR3 has 15 residues. Germline assignment: CDR1 ENHRY and CDR2 SYGVKD.

In this sample, this clone turned up once. V gene TRBV5-1 combines with J gene TRBJ2-2; 9 bases match TRBD2. Germline trimming cut 4 bases from V and 7 bases from J; bases unmatched to any gene: 8. This CDR3 contains 15 residues. Germline V gene data show CDR1 as SGHRS and CDR2 as YFSETQ. The chain's CDR3 is CASSPGLALGGELFF. CDR3 coding DNA: TGCGCCAGCAGCCCGGGACTAGCTTTGGGCGGGGAGCTGTTTTTT.

This sequence joins TRBV30 and TRBJ2-1; no definite D call. The CDR3 has 12 residues. Germline V gene lookup returns CDR1 GTSNPN and CDR2 SVGIG (reference sequence). V was pared by 0 bases and J by 8 bases, with 8 bases between. The CDR3 nucleotides are TGTGCCTGGAGTGTACTCATCGATGAGCAGTTCTTC. Protein sequence: CAWSVLIDEQFF.

The gene calls are TRBV19 and TRBJ1-2, with D hard to call. Germline V gene data show CDR1 as LNHDA and CDR2 as SQIVND (reference sequence). The V gene lost 7 bases and the J gene lost 6 bases, with 12 bases spanning the gap. The CDR3 runs to 12 residues. The CDR3 DNA reads as TGTGCCAGTACAAGGGATAGAGATGGCTACACCTTC. It codes for CASTRDRDGYTF.

CDR3 protein: CASSPMLGKGANTGELFF. DNA for the CDR3: TGTGCCAGCAGCCCCATGCTCGGCAAAGGTGCGAACACCGGGGAGCTGTTTTTT. The gene calls are TRBV9 and TRBJ2-2; D is ambiguous. V gave up 4 bases and J gave up 0 bases, with 19 bases separating them. Germline V gives CDR1 SGDLS, CDR2 YYNGEE. The CDR3 has 18 residues.

This clone is a singleton in its sample. The V gene is TRBV7-9, the J gene TRBJ2-7; 7 bases align to TRBD2. Germline V gives CDR1 SEHNR, CDR2 FQNEAQ (reference sequence). The CDR3 sequence is 13 residues long. The V segment lost 3 bases and the J segment 6 bases; nucleotides outside the gene matches: 5. The CDR3 loop is CASSFEGGAEQYF. In DNA form, the CDR3 reads TGTGCCAGCAGCTTTGAGGGAGGGGCCGAGCAGTACTTC.

The chain links TRBV6-6 to TRBJ1-1; D uncertain. The CDR3 loop spans 13 amino acids. Per the germline V gene, CDR1 is MNHNY and CDR2 is SVGAGI (reference sequence). The V end lost 8 bases, the J end lost 5 bases, and 15 bases lay between the germline ends. CDR3: CASLPRPYTEAFF. Here the CDR3 DNA reads TGTGCCAGCCTACCTAGGCCGTATACTGAAGCTTTCTTT.

This clone was picked up a small number of times. J is TRBJ2-5 and V is TRBV5-1, with 9 bases that match TRBD1. In germline, CDR1 is SGHRS, CDR2 YFSETQ. The ends lost 0 bases at V and 2 bases at J; junction bases unmatched: 8. The CDR3 runs 17 residues. The CDR3 region has the DNA TGCGCCAGCAGCTTGGTTACCGGGACAGGGTTTCAAGAGACCCAGTACTTC. Residues: CASSLVTGTGFQETQYF.

This clone was counted only a few times. This chain joins TRBV9 and TRBJ2-1; D possibly corresponds to TRBD2 (6 bases). The CDR3 runs 17 residues. Deletions cut 0 bases from V and 3 bases from J, with 16 bases between. Germline assignment: CDR1 SGDLS and CDR2 YYNGEE. As DNA, the CDR3 is TGTGCCAGCAGCGTAGTTCGCCCGGGGGTTTACTACAATGAGCAGTTCTTC. Its translation: CASSVVRPGVYYNEQFF.

The rearrangement links TRBV5-6 to TRBJ2-2, with D unclear. V lost 6 bases and J lost 7, with 28 bases in between. CDR1 is SGHDT, CDR2 YYEEEE, per germline. This CDR3 is 18 amino acids long. The CDR3 DNA reads as TGTGCCAGCACCCCCACTCCTGGTACGAGTTCCTCATACGGGGAGCTGTTTTTT. This translates into CASTPTPGTSSSYGELFF.

The genes are TRBV5-4 and TRBJ2-7, with 7 bases aligning to TRBD1. Germline CDR1 and CDR2: SGHNT and YYREEE (reference sequence). This CDR3 region has 13 residues. Trimming cost V 4 bases and J 2 bases; bases outside gene matches: 3. Here the CDR3 reads CASSPGTAYEQYF. CDR3 DNA: TGTGCCAGCAGCCCAGGGACAGCCTACGAGCAGTACTTC.